This TCR beta chain originates from a study of T cell repertoires in cytomegalovirus infection. Study context: CMV epitopes that were recently identified and HLA-C-restricted were used alongside well-studied HLA-B-restricted ones. It can be stated that public TCR beta signatures indicated CMV infection as well as a matching HLA type.

The CDR3 length is 13 residues. V gave up 8 bases and J gave up 5 bases; unmatched junction bases: 6. Germline V gene lookup returns CDR1 SNHLY and CDR2 FYNNEI. On this clonotype: Its specificity is not known.

Study results and limitations: HLA-C-restricted CMV-specific TCR beta clonotypes were dominant in the ex vivo response.

TCRdb independently ran MiXCR on the reads; one entry per CDR3 protein. The table includes roughly 860,000 distinct CDR3 sequences, about 33% detected once. The clonotype was recovered from a human donor in good health (CMV status not recorded). Some clones in this sample may be carry-over from other donors' samples. The specimen comprised cultured CD8+ T cells from PBMCs, sampled from culture after CMV antigen stimulation. The V gene is TRBV2, the J gene TRBJ1-5; 7 nucleotides match TRBD1. The DNA of the CDR3 is TGTGCCAGCGAGGGAACAGGGGATCAGCCCCAGCATTTT. It is translated as CASEGTGDQPQHF.